One and the same sample provided the 7 T cell receptor beta chains below, sequenced in a study of T cell responses to AZD1222 COVID-19 vaccine. Sequencing used immunoSEQ multiplex PCR; TCRdb keeps in-frame clones, though not all of them. This sample yields about 140,000 clones, of which 80% to 95% are seen a single time; around 2.7% belongs to the top ten. Sample: peripheral blood, taken on day 0 of AZD1222 vaccination. The receptor source for this set is an adult in good health.

The V and J genes are TRBV5-1 and TRBJ2-7, with D possibly matching TRBD1 (6 bases). Germline CDR1 reads SGHRS; CDR2 reads YFSETQ. V shed 4 bases and J shed 0 bases, with 17 bases lying between them. The CDR3 is 16 amino acids. The CDR3 sequence is CASSRQDSKSSYEQYF. The CDR3 nucleotides read TGCGCCAGCAGCAGACAGGACAGTAAGAGCTCCTACGAGCAGTACTTC.

The rearrangement links TRBV7-9 to TRBJ1-1; possibly TRBD1 for D (5 bases). This CDR3 is 14 amino acids long. Germline V lookup: CDR1 SEHNR, CDR2 FQNEAQ (reference sequence). V was cut by 4 bases and J by 0 bases, with 9 bases left in between. The CDR3 nucleotides read TGTGCCAGCAGCTCTACGACAGTGAACACTGAAGCTTTCTTT. It codes for CASSSTTVNTEAFF.

The V call is TRBV9, the J call TRBJ2-1; D unclear. The CDR3 extends over 13 amino acids. The germline gives CDR1 SGDLS, CDR2 YYNGEE. V dropped 3 bases and J dropped 7 bases, with 11 bases sitting between them. Here the CDR3 reads CASSARIRNEQFF. CDR3 coding DNA: TGTGCCAGCAGCGCACGTATCCGGAATGAGCAGTTCTTC.

The chain links TRBV11-3 to TRBJ2-7; D possibly corresponds to TRBD2 (5 bases). CDR1 is SGHNT, CDR2 YENEEA, per germline. With 1 base removed from V and 3 bases from J, the gap between germline ends came to 10 bases. The CDR3 runs to 14 residues. The CDR3 is CASSLGGYRYEQYF. Written as DNA, the CDR3 is TGTGCCAGCAGCTTAGGAGGGTATCGCTACGAGCAGTACTTC.

V gene TRBV15 combines with J gene TRBJ2-5; 8 bases are a match to TRBD2. The CDR3 is made up of 16 amino acids. V shed 2 bases and J 5 bases; nucleotides not matched to a gene: 10. Germline-derived CDR1 and CDR2 are LNHNV and YYDKDF (reference sequence). CDR3 bases: TGTGCCACCAGCAGAAGACTAGCGACGGGTGGGGAGACCCAGTACTTC. Translation: CATSRRLATGGETQYF.

The chain recombines TRBV6-1 with TRBJ1-2, with no clear D. The V end was cut by 1 base, the J end by 4 bases, with 7 bases between. Germline V gene sequence: CDR1 MNHNS, CDR2 SASEGT. The CDR3 runs 13 residues. CDR3 DNA: TGTGCCAGCAGTGAAGAGGTGGGCTATGGCTACACCTTC. It specifies CASSEEVGYGYTF.

V and J are TRBV5-8 and TRBJ2-2; a possible D gene is TRBD2 (5 bases). Trimming took 4 bases from V and 1 from J, leaving 11 bases between them. There are 15 residues in the CDR3. Per germline, CDR1 SGHTS and CDR2 YDEGEE. The CDR3 DNA is TGTGCCAGCAGCGCCCGGGAACTGAACACCGGGGAGCTGTTTTTT. Its protein product is CASSARELNTGELFF.